The sequence of this T cell receptor (beta chain) was determined in a study of T cell changes during pregnancy in multiple sclerosis. Libraries were prepared by immunoSEQ multiplex PCR; TCRdb keeps only in-frame clonotypes and omits some of them. The sample records some 36,000 clones, more than 85% being singletons. The CDR3 has 18 amino acids. V lost 4 bases, J lost 1 base, and 9 bases stayed unmatched. Looked up from germline, CDR1 is MRHNA and CDR2 is SNTAGT. The sequencing used CD4+ T cells from peripheral blood mononuclear cells, collected in the second trimester of pregnancy. This chain uses TRBV6-4 with TRBJ2-1, with 11 bases aligning to TRBD2. The receptor was isolated from a female donor with multiple sclerosis, enrolled in a pregnancy study. The CDR3: CASSVGLVAGGSYNEQFF. For the CDR3, the DNA is TGTGCCAGCAGTGTAGGGTTAGTAGCGGGAGGGTCCTACAATGAGCAGTTCTTC.